The 29 T cell receptor beta chains listed next were all sequenced from one sample in a study of regulatory T cells in long-lasting Graves disease. HTBI primers from iRepertoire and Arm-PCR of CDR3 regions yielded the TCR beta libraries. TCRdb reprocessed the multiplex PCR reads via MiXCR and lists one record per CDR3 protein. The table records about 620,000 distinct CDR3 sequences, about 15% of them present only once. Time point specified: newly diagnosed GD, antithyroid drugs for less than 3 months. The TCR library was made from RNA extracted from PBMCs. These same data were also listed under a study on T cells in Graves' hyperthyroidism and ophthalmopathy.

This sample comprised peripheral blood mononuclear cells (PBMCs), obtained at new diagnosis, from a patient treated with antithyroid drugs. Source of these receptors: a woman under 40 with Graves disease.

This clonotype was detected only a few times. The chain uses TRBV18 and TRBJ2-1, with 9 bases matching TRBD1. Trimming at V came to 6 bases and at J to 4 bases, leaving 10 bases not matched to a gene. The CDR3 covers 16 residues. Germline V lookup: CDR1 KGHSH, CDR2 LQKENI. CDR3 DNA: TGTGCCAGCTCCCCCCAAAGGACAGGGGATTACAATGAGCAGTTCTTC. Its protein product is CASSPQRTGDYNEQFF. Using reference TRBV18 and TRBJ2-1 for the parts outside the CDR3, the full variable domain is NAGVMQNPRHLVRRRGQEARLRCSPMKGHSHVYWYRQLPEEGLKFMVYLQKENIIDESGMPKERFSAEFPKEGPSILRIQQVVRGDSAAYFCASSPQRTGDYNEQFFGPGTRLTVL.

This clonotype was counted only a few times. This chain links TRBV18 with TRBJ1-5, with 10 bases fitting TRBD1. The junction had 5 bases not matched to a gene; V was cut back by 3 bases and J by 3 bases. The CDR3 is 16 residues long. The V gene's germline CDR1 is KGHSH and CDR2 LQKENI. CDR3 in DNA: TGTGCCAGCTCACCCGGGACAGGGGCTCTCAATCAGCCCCAGCATTTT. Translating gives CASSPGTGALNQPQHF.

This clonotype has a handful of counts. This sequence joins TRBV20-1 and TRBJ2-3; no firm D call. Germline CDR1 and CDR2: DFQATT and SNEGSKA (reference sequence). Trimming cost V 5 bases and J 2 bases, with 14 bases left between them. The CDR3 is 14 residues long. The CDR3 protein is CSAWAGSFTDTQYF. As DNA, the CDR3 is TGCAGTGCTTGGGCCGGGTCTTTCACAGATACGCAGTATTTT.

This clonotype turned up a few times. The chain joins TRBV11-3 to TRBJ2-1; 7 nucleotides agree with TRBD1. This CDR3 is built from 12 residues. Trimming took 5 bases from V and 9 from J; bases not matched to a gene: 4. Germline V gives CDR1 SGHNT, CDR2 YENEEA. DNA of the CDR3: TGTGCCAGCAGCAAGACAGGGAGTGAGCAGTTCTTC. This encodes CASSKTGSEQFF.

A note on this clonotype: One end of the junction fails to match germline, which may point to a read error. The V and J genes are TRBV7-9 and TRBJ2-2; D assignment may be TRBD1 or TRBD2 (6 bases each). The germline V gene encodes CDR1 SEHNR and CDR2 FQNEAQ (reference sequence). This CDR3 has 15 residues. This CDR3 is CAGSLRGAGTGELFF. Here the CDR3 DNA reads TGTGCCGGCAGCTTAAGGGGGGCCGGCACCGGGGAGCTGTTTTTT.

In its sample, this clonotype was seen a few times. The J gene is TRBJ2-7, the V gene TRBV28, with 13 positions matching TRBD2. Germline trimming cut 4 bases from V and 5 bases from J; bases unmatched to any gene: 8. The CDR3 has 16 residues. In germline, CDR1 is MDHEN, CDR2 SYDVKM. The CDR3 nucleotides are TGTGCCAGCAGTTCAGGACTAGCGGGAGAGGATGACGAGCAGTACTTC. This codes for CASSSGLAGEDDEQYF.

The chain employs TRBV5-1 and TRBJ2-5; D gene uncertain. In germline, CDR1 is SGHRS, CDR2 YFSETQ. Trimming removed 4 bases from V and 0 bases from J, with 13 bases in between. CDR3 size: 15 residues. CDR3 coding DNA: TGCGCCAGCAGCCGAGACCCGGGCCACCAAGAGACCCAGTACTTC. This codes for CASSRDPGHQETQYF.

This clonotype was seen repeatedly, ten times or more. The chain links TRBV12-3 or TRBV12-4 to TRBJ1-5; D gene unclear. V was clipped by 7 bases and J by 4 bases, with 8 bases between them. The CDR3 consists of 12 residues. CDR3 residues: CASTRANQPQHF. DNA for the CDR3: TGTGCCAGCACCCGAGCGAATCAGCCCCAGCATTTT.

A few counts support this clonotype. This rearrangement joins TRBV7-6 to TRBJ2-7; D is perhaps TRBD1 (6 bases). The CDR3 is made up of 13 amino acids. Germline V CDR1 and CDR2: SGHVS, FNYEAQ. Trimming took 4 bases from V and 2 from J, leaving 9 bases between them. CDR3 sequence: CASSYRQAYEQYF. The CDR3 nucleotides read TGTGCCAGCAGCTACCGACAGGCCTACGAGCAGTACTTC.

This clonotype was found many times. The rearrangement uses TRBV6-9 and TRBJ1-1; a weak D match, TRBD1 (6 bases). Germline V gives CDR1 MNHGY, CDR2 SVAAGI. This CDR3 is built from 14 residues. Trimming took 4 bases from V and 4 from J, leaving 13 bases between them. The CDR3 DNA reads TGTGCCAGCAGTTCAAATAGAGGGGGCACTGAAGCTTTCTTT. Amino acid sequence: CASSSNRGGTEAFF.

This clonotype turned up a few times. CDR3 in DNA: TGTGCCTTCTTAGGACCGGGACAGGGGGCTTCGGGGCCCCAGCATTTT. Protein product: CAFLGPGQGASGPQHF. The genes are TRBV30 and TRBJ1-5; 12 bases agree with TRBD1. The CDR3 is 16 residues long. Trimming cost V 7 bases and J 9 bases; bases outside gene matches: 16. Germline V gene lookup returns CDR1 GTSNPN and CDR2 SVGIG (reference sequence).

The table lists this clonotype with a few counts. V usage is TRBV7-9 and J usage is TRBJ1-5, with 9 bases identical to TRBD1. V shed 3 bases and J 11 bases; nucleotides not matched to a gene: 5. CDR1 SEHNR and CDR2 FQNEAQ come from the germline V gene (reference sequence). The CDR3 is 13 amino acids. The CDR3 loop is CASSFGQGRTQHF. In nucleotides, the CDR3 is TGTGCCAGCAGCTTCGGACAGGGGAGGACCCAGCATTTT.

In this sample, this clonotype turned up once. A much larger clone sits a single nucleotide away, making a read error possible. The chain uses TRBV6-2 or TRBV6-3 and TRBJ2-1, with D tentatively TRBD2 (6 bases). Gene TRBJ2-5 matches the end of the DNA better, so the J call may be wrong. CDR3 size: 14 residues. Germline-derived CDR1 and CDR2 are MNHEY and SVGEGT. The CDR3, as DNA: TGTGCCAGCAGTCGAGGGCCCAGCGGGGAGACCCAGTACTTC. It encodes CASSRGPSGETQYF.

This clonotype was detected a few times. The rearrangement uses TRBV19 and TRBJ2-7; the D gene could be TRBD1 or TRBD2 (5 bases each). Germline V gene lookup returns CDR1 LNHDA and CDR2 SQIVND (reference sequence). V shed 6 bases and J shed 3 bases, with 21 bases lying between them. The CDR3 is 16 residues long. CDR3 nucleotide sequence: TGTGCCAGTAGCGTGGGGGTAACTACGAGTAACTACGAGCAGTACTTC. Encoded protein: CASSVGVTTSNYEQYF.

This clonotype was observed many times. The chain employs TRBV28 and TRBJ2-7, with D perhaps matching TRBD1 (5 bases). Trimming shortened V by 4 bases and J by 4 bases, and 17 bases separated the two germline ends. This CDR3 region has 15 residues. Looked up from germline, CDR1 is MDHEN and CDR2 is SYDVKM. In DNA form, the CDR3 reads TGTGCCAGCAGTTCAAGCCAAGGGGCACTGTACGAGCAGTACTTC. Protein: CASSSSQGALYEQYF.

The chain couples TRBV6-2 or TRBV6-3 to TRBJ2-5; D ambiguous. Germline V gives CDR1 MNHEY, CDR2 SVGEGT. V gave up 6 bases and J gave up 7 bases, with 12 bases separating them. CDR3 length equals 12 residues. The CDR3 loop reads CASSSTPGTQYF. In DNA, the CDR3 is TGTGCCAGCAGCTCGACCCCCGGGACCCAGTACTTC.

This clonotype showed up many times. The V gene is TRBV6-1, the J gene TRBJ1-4; TRBD1 matches 9 bases. This CDR3 has 16 residues. CDR1 and CDR2 from the germline V gene are MNHNS and SASEGT. The trim removed 5 bases at V and 11 bases at J, leaving 15 bases unmatched. CDR3 nucleotide sequence: TGTGCCAGCAGTCCGCTGCCGGGACAGGGTCTAAGGAAACTGTTTTTT. It yields the protein CASSPLPGQGLRKLFF.

This clonotype was found once. This may be a read error: a much more frequent sequence differs by one nucleotide. This rearrangement joins TRBV3-1 to TRBJ2-5, with a weak D call TRBD2 (6 bases). This CDR3 contains 14 residues. The ends were cut back, 7 bases at V and 2 bases at J, with 14 bases in the middle. Germline CDR1 is LGHDT and CDR2 is YNNKEL (reference sequence). CDR3 DNA sequence: TGTGCCAGCATCCAGGAGGGGATTCAAGAGACCCAGTACTTC. Residues: CASIQEGIQETQYF.

Details on this clonotype: A single base is all that separates this from a far larger clone, so a read error is likely. The chain recombines TRBV11-2 with TRBJ2-5; 12 positions agree with TRBD2. Trimming removed 11 bases from V and 5 bases from J; junction bases left unmatched: 15. CDR3 length: 16 residues. Germline V gene sequence: CDR1 SGHAT, CDR2 FQNNGV. The CDR3 is CAGIPLPSGRGETQYF. For the CDR3, the DNA is TGTGCCGGCATCCCGTTGCCTAGCGGGAGGGGGGAGACCCAGTACTTC.

This clonotype appeared many times. The chain recombines TRBV7-2 with TRBJ2-7; maybe TRBD2 (6 bases). Deletions cut 2 bases from V and 6 bases from J, with 14 bases between. The CDR3 totals 14 residues. CDR1 is SGHTA and CDR2 is FQGNSA in the germline V gene. CDR3: CASSLRVAEAEQYF. As DNA, the CDR3 is TGTGCCAGCAGCTTAAGGGTAGCGGAGGCCGAGCAGTACTTC. The full variable domain, its missing parts supplied by reference TRBV7-2 and TRBJ2-7, is GAGVSQSPSNKVTEKGKDVELRCDPISGHTALYWYRQSLGQGLEFLIYFQGNSAPDKSGLPSDRFSAERTGGSVSTLTIQRTQQEDSAVYLCASSLRVAEAEQYFGPGTRLTVT.

This clonotype was observed a few times. The chain uses TRBV30 and TRBJ2-3; D remains ambiguous. The ends were cut back, 2 bases at V and 2 bases at J, with 11 bases in the middle. The CDR3 totals 14 residues. Per germline, CDR1 GTSNPN and CDR2 SVGIG (reference sequence). This CDR3 reads CAWSSVSYTDTQYF. CDR3 DNA sequence: TGTGCCTGGAGTAGTGTCAGTTACACAGATACGCAGTATTTT.

This CDR3 reads CAISDSGLNYGYTF. The CDR3 DNA follows: TGTGCCATCAGTGATTCGGGACTTAACTATGGCTACACCTTC. The chain couples TRBV10-3 to TRBJ1-2, with D tentatively TRBD1 (5 bases). The CDR3 consists of 14 residues. V was shortened by 3 bases and J by 1 base, with 9 bases between the two germline ends. Germline loops: CDR1 ENHRY, CDR2 SYGVKD.

The sample holds many counts of this clonotype. Sequence at one end of the junction differs from germline and may be a read error. The chain carries TRBV27 and TRBJ1-6; D is unclear. Germline CDR1 is MNHEY and CDR2 is SMNVEV (reference sequence). The CDR3 is 11 amino acids. CDR3 nucleotides: TGCCAGGAGGCCCATAATTCACCCCTCCACTTT. Its translation is CQEAHNSPLHF.

The chain couples TRBV20-1 to TRBJ1-5; possible D gene TRBD1, 5 bases. This CDR3 has 14 amino acids. Germline V gene data show CDR1 as DFQATT and CDR2 as SNEGSKA (reference sequence). The ends were cut back, 5 bases at V and 0 bases at J, with 11 bases in the middle. As DNA, the CDR3 is TGCAGTGCTGGCCGGGGGGATAGCAATCAGCCCCAGCATTTT. Translation: CSAGRGDSNQPQHF.

This clonotype was observed many times. The chain employs TRBV28 and TRBJ2-3; D may match TRBD1 or TRBD2 (7 bases each). The CDR3 contains 15 residues. Germline CDR1 MDHEN, CDR2 SYDVKM. Trimming left V 10 bases short and J 1 base short, with 18 bases between. CDR3 amino acids: CATRGAGQRTDTQYF. The CDR3 nucleotides are TGTGCCACCCGGGGGGCGGGACAGCGCACAGATACGCAGTATTTT.

There are many counts of this clonotype. V gene TRBV29-1 combines with J gene TRBJ1-2; no clear D. This CDR3 is 11 amino acids long. The germline V gene encodes CDR1 SQVTM and CDR2 ANQGSEA. Trimming cost V 2 bases and J 7 bases, with 8 bases left between them. Here the CDR3 DNA reads TGCAGCGTTGAAATTCTATTTGGCTACACCTTC. It encodes CSVEILFGYTF.

The chain couples TRBV7-9 to TRBJ1-3, with a possible D match to TRBD1 (5 bases). Per germline, CDR1 SEHNR and CDR2 FQNEAQ (reference sequence). There are 15 residues in the CDR3. V gave up 1 base and J gave up 3 bases, with 10 bases separating them. Here the CDR3 DNA reads TGTGCCAGCAGCTTAGTCCTGGGGGATGGAAACACCATATATTTT. It is translated as CASSLVLGDGNTIYF.

In regard to this clonotype: Since no conserved phenylalanine or tryptophan closes the CDR3, a read error is the likely cause. The chain uses TRBV4-1 and TRBJ1-1; the D is unclear. Germline CDR1 MGHRA, CDR2 YSYEKL. CDR3 length equals 13 residues. Trimming removed 1 base from V and 1 base from J, with 4 bases in between. The CDR3 loop reads CASSQGENTEAFS. The CDR3 DNA is TGCGCCAGCAGCCAAGGGGAGAACACTGAAGCTTTCTCT.

The chain combines TRBV12-3 or TRBV12-4 with TRBJ1-6; D remains ambiguous. The CDR3 spans 14 residues. The V gene lost 6 bases and the J gene lost 5 bases, with 11 bases spanning the gap. The CDR3 is CASSRAGDNSPLHF. Here the CDR3 DNA reads TGTGCCAGCAGCCGGGCAGGCGATAATTCACCCCTCCACTTT.